These T cell receptor beta chains were read from a single sample in a study of TIL therapy for anti-PD-1-resistant metastatic lung cancer. The repertoire was sequenced with immunoSEQ multiplex PCR; TCRdb's copy has only in-frame clones and lacks some. The sample includes roughly 20,000 clones, roughly 85% of them seen just once. The source material was blood, sampled at baseline. The receptor set was obtained from a person between 25 and 80 years old with non-small cell lung cancer. Both conserved end residues are part of each CDR3. The order of the fields is CDR3 length, J gene, V gene, CDR3 protein.

15 | TRBJ2-2 | TRBV30 | CAWRQAVLPKWELFF
15 | TRBJ2-7 | TRBV28 | CASSLGTGGSYEQYF
16 | TRBJ1-2 | TRBV6-1 | CASSEWTGGELDGYTF
14 | TRBJ2-7 | TRBV20-1 | CSASSSGGTYEQYF
12 | TRBJ2-3 | TRBV20-1 | CSASVGADTQYF
17 | TRBJ1-6 | TRBV7-9 | CASSLHERQGIGSPLHF
17 | TRBJ1-2 | TRBV9 | CASSATNFRQAVGGYTF
11 | TRBJ2-3 | TRBV29-1 | CSVEGDDHAYF
14 | TRBJ2-1 | TRBV6-6 | CASSRREGFGEQFF
16 | TRBJ2-7 | TRBV15 | CATSRDGSSGTYEQYF
17 | TRBJ1-1 | TRBV7-6 | CASSPTGADRTNTEAFF
15 | TRBJ2-7 | TRBV10-2 | CASSDYFSGESEQYF
16 | TRBJ2-5 | TRBV5-1 | CASSLGQRNRGETQYF
11 | TRBJ1-1 | TRBV4-1 | CASAGTIGAFF
16 | TRBJ1-6 | TRBV12-5 | CASGLAPGSYNSPLHF
15 | TRBJ1-3 | TRBV9 | CASSVGQGAGNTIYF
13 | TRBJ2-3 | TRBV7-3 | CASRSRGVDTQYF
14 | TRBJ1-1 | TRBV19 | CASSIGGRYTEAFF
15 | TRBJ1-5 | TRBV4-2 | CASSQREGSNQPQHF
19 | TRBJ2-6 | TRBV7-8 | CASSLRTSGSRSGANVLTF
13 | TRBJ1-2 | TRBV29-1 | CSVDPGINYGYTF
19 | TRBJ2-4 | TRBV3-1/TRBV3-2 | CASSRASGSGGMAKNIQYF
15 | TRBJ2-2 | TRBV11-1 | CASSQLTGGTGELFF
15 | TRBJ2-1 | TRBV7-8 | CASSIIPNPGDEQFF
16 | TRBJ1-5 | TRBV7-2 | CASSSSPPGGNQPQHF
15 | TRBJ2-2 | TRBV11-3 | CASSLEGQNTGELFF
14 | TRBJ2-1 | TRBV11-1 | CASSPARDRNEQFF
15 | TRBJ1-6 | TRBV6-5 | CASTLRQGNNSPLHF
14 | TRBJ2-3 | TRBV15 | CATSRLAGTDTQYF
12 | TRBJ2-7 | TRBV28 | CASSGQFYEQYF
14 | TRBJ1-4 | TRBV10-3 | CAISESGEREKLFF
15 | TRBJ2-1 | TRBV19 | CASSIGESVGNEQFF
15 | TRBJ1-2 | TRBV30 | CAWSVLAAANYGYTF
14 | TRBJ1-2 | TRBV30 | CAWSVGRGVSGYTF
14 | TRBJ2-7 | TRBV30 | CAWTAGTTTYEQYF